This T cell receptor beta chain stems from a study of T cell responses to AZD1222 COVID-19 vaccine. Remarks on this clone: What it binds is not known. Germline and junction disagree at one end, which may indicate a read error.

The data were produced by immunoSEQ multiplex PCR, yet TCRdb's version contains in-frame clones alone and is incomplete. Here the sample spans fewer than 150,000 clones, over 75% being singletons. Study-wide results and caveats: Of spike-specific TCRs, nearly half reportedly target regions left unmutated in variants. It was only a handful of AZD1222 recipients who were seropositive at baseline. Scientists sampled the repertoires only once the peak T cell response had passed.

The clonotype was recovered from an adult in good health. The specimen comprised peripheral blood, sampled on day 0 of AZD1222 vaccination.

The CDR3 sequence is CASSLGTVREQYF. The CDR3 region has the DNA TGTGCCAGTAGTTTAGGGACCGTCCGCGAGCAGTACTTC. V and J are TRBV12-3 or TRBV12-4 and TRBJ2-7; D tentatively fits TRBD1 or TRBD2 (5 bases each). This CDR3 spans 13 amino acids.